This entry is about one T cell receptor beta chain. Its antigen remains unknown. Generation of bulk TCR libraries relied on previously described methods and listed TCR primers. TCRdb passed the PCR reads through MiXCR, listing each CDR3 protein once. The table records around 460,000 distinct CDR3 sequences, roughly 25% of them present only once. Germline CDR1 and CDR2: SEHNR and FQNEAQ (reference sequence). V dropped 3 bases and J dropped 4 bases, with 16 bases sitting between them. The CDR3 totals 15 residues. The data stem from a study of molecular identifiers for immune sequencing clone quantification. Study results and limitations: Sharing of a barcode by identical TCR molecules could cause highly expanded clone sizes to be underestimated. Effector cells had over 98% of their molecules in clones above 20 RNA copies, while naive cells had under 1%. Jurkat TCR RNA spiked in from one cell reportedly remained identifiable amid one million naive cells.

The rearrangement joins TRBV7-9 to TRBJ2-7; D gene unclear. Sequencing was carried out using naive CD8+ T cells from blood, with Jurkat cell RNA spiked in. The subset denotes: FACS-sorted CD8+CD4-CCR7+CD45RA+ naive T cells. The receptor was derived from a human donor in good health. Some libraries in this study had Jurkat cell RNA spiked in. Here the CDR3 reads CASSFPDGKGYEQYF. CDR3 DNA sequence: TGTGCCAGCAGCTTCCCCGACGGTAAGGGATACGAGCAGTACTTC.